Listed here are 9 T cell receptor beta chains from one sample, sequenced in a study of blood T cell repertoires in COVID-19. The protocol was immunoSEQ multiplex PCR, while the TCRdb copy is restricted to in-frame clones and leaves out a portion. The sample holds a few hundred thousand clones, 80% to 90% seen once. The sample was PBMCs or T cells enriched from blood (not recorded which). These receptors originate from a man aged 30-40 years who had recovered from COVID-19.

The chain recombines TRBV3-1 (or the pseudogene TRBV3-2) with TRBJ1-2; 8 bases line up with TRBD1. Germline V gene data show CDR1 as LGHDT and CDR2 as YNNKEL (reference sequence). V lost 6 bases, J lost 4 bases, and 7 bases stayed unmatched. This CDR3 is built from 14 residues. The CDR3, as DNA: TGTGCCAGCAGTCTAGGACAGGGATCCTATGGCTACACCTTC. Translating gives CASSLGQGSYGYTF.

The count of this clone is one. The CDR3 DNA reads as TGTGCCAGCAAGGCGGGGCCCACCGGGGAGCTGTTTTTT. Amino acids: CASKAGPTGELFF. The chain uses TRBV6-6 and TRBJ2-2; possibly TRBD2 for D (6 bases). Germline V CDR1 and CDR2: MNHNY, SVGAGI (reference sequence). Trimming shortened V by 7 bases and J by 4 bases, and 10 bases separated the two germline ends. The CDR3 totals 13 residues.

This chain links TRBV6-1 with TRBJ1-5, with TRBD1 matching 7 bases. The CDR3 covers 18 residues. V lost 1 base and J lost 7; bases outside the gene matches: 16. The germline V gene has CDR1 MNHNS and CDR2 SASEGT. In DNA, the CDR3 is TGTGCCAGCAGTGAAGGTCTTCTCTCGACAGGGACGGGACAGCCCCAGCATTTT. Amino acid sequence: CASSEGLLSTGTGQPQHF.

This chain links TRBV7-9 with TRBJ2-7; D perhaps matches TRBD2 (5 bases). Germline CDR1 is SEHNR and CDR2 is FQNEAQ (reference sequence). The ends were cut back, 1 base at V and 2 bases at J, with 12 bases in the middle. The CDR3 sequence is 15 residues long. In nucleotides, the CDR3 is TGTGCCAGCAGCTTAGGTGGGAGTGGGGCCTACGAGCAGTACTTC. Residues: CASSLGGSGAYEQYF.

The rearrangement joins TRBV28 to TRBJ1-2, with D possibly being TRBD1 (5 bases). The CDR3 has 16 amino acids. Trimming removed 2 bases from V and 0 bases from J, with 13 bases in between. CDR1 and CDR2 (germline): MDHEN, SYDVKM. This CDR3 reads CASSLKLRQPNYGYTF. CDR3 coding DNA: TGTGCCAGCAGTTTAAAACTGCGACAGCCTAACTATGGCTACACCTTC.

A remark on this clone: Other DNA variants within this sample encode the same CDR3. V usage is TRBV13 and J usage is TRBJ1-2; possibly TRBD1 for D (5 bases). Deletions cut 1 base from V and 6 bases from J, with 6 bases between. Germline CDR1 and CDR2: PRHDT and FYEKMQ (reference sequence). CDR3 length equals 12 residues. CDR3 in DNA: TGTGCCAGCAGCTTAGAAGGGGATGGCTACACCTTC. It yields the protein CASSLEGDGYTF.

V usage is TRBV28 and J usage is TRBJ2-1; 11 bases are shared with TRBD2. This CDR3 contains 16 residues. V gave up 2 bases and J gave up 8 bases; unmatched junction bases: 8. Germline lookup yields CDR1 MDHEN and CDR2 SYDVKM. In nucleotides, the CDR3 is TGTGCCAGCAGTTTACCCATAGCGGGAGGGTACGATGAGCAGTTCTTC. Its translation is CASSLPIAGGYDEQFF.

This chain connects TRBV19 to TRBJ1-1; possibly TRBD1 for D (5 bases). CDR1 is LNHDA and CDR2 is SQIVND in the germline V gene (reference sequence). The V end lost 4 bases, the J end lost 1 base, and 7 bases lay between the germline ends. The CDR3 runs to 13 residues. CDR3 residues: CASSKQENTEAFF. DNA of the CDR3: TGTGCCAGTAGTAAACAGGAGAACACTGAAGCTTTCTTT.

This chain uses TRBV7-2 with TRBJ1-3, with 8 bases that match TRBD1. The CDR3 loop spans 17 amino acids. V dropped 4 bases and J dropped 0; count of bases not matched to a gene: 8. The germline V gene encodes CDR1 SGHTA and CDR2 FQGNSA. For the CDR3, the DNA is TGTGCCAGCAGCTCTTCTCTGGACAGGGTCTCTGGAAACACCATATATTTT. Its protein is CASSSSLDRVSGNTIYF.